The 3 T cell receptor beta chains below all came from one sample that was sequenced in a study of response to subunit inactivated influenza vaccine. TCRdb re-called the RT-PCR reads with MiXCR, one entry per CDR3 protein. The sample has roughly 570,000 distinct CDR3 sequences, over 10% seen once. The specimen comprised PBMCs from blood, sampled 45 days after vaccination. The receptors were gathered from a man between 45 and 60 years old who received an inactivated influenza vaccine.

This clonotype was seen only a few times. The chain carries TRBV6-9 and TRBJ2-3, with D tentatively TRBD2 (6 bases). With 8 bases removed from V and 5 bases from J, the gap between germline ends came to 20 bases. The CDR3 loop spans 15 amino acids. CDR1 is MNHGY, CDR2 SVAAGI, per germline. The CDR3 bases are TGTGCCAGCCCCTGCCGGGGGATCCCCGTAGATACGCAGTATTTT. Translating gives CASPCRGIPVDTQYF.

V and J are TRBV7-2 and TRBJ2-7; D is ambiguous. V was trimmed by 5 bases and J by 4 bases, leaving 18 bases between them. This CDR3 region has 15 residues. Germline CDR1 SGHTA, CDR2 FQGNSA. This CDR3 reads CASSPRGGLEYEQYF. Written as DNA, the CDR3 is TGTGCCAGCAGCCCCCGAGGTGGGTTAGAATACGAGCAGTACTTC.

This chain connects TRBV29-1 to TRBJ1-1; no definite D call. This CDR3 has 13 amino acids. V was trimmed by 3 bases and J by 1 base, leaving 9 bases between them. Germline V lookup: CDR1 SQVTM, CDR2 ANQGSEA. The CDR3 sequence: CSVDALRNTEAFF. CDR3 sequence (DNA): TGCAGCGTTGATGCCCTGAGGAACACTGAAGCTTTCTTT.